This entry concerns a single T cell receptor (beta chain). Its antigen remains unidentified. This sample stems from a study of CD8 T cells in ankylosing spondylitis. General study points: Blood of patients with ankylosing spondylitis appeared to be characterized by a TCR beta motif of several highly homologous variants.

TCRdb used MiXCR to reprocess the 5' RACE reads, holding one entry per CDR3 protein. This repertoire shows some 290,000 distinct CDR3 sequences, around 20% found once; its top ten account for about 8.2%. The sequence derives from a male donor with ankylosing spondylitis or in good health (not recorded which). Sequenced material: blood, either unsorted or a sorted T cell fraction (not recorded which).

The CDR3 DNA follows: TGTGCCAGCAGCCGTCGGACAGGACTCAATGAAAAACTGTTTTTT. It translates to CASSRRTGLNEKLFF. This sequence joins TRBV12-3 or TRBV12-4 and TRBJ1-4, with 7 bases fitting TRBD1. The CDR3 contains 15 residues. Germline trimming cut 6 bases from V and 5 bases from J; bases unmatched to any gene: 9.